The next 16 T cell receptor beta chains were all read from a single sample in a study of blood T cell repertoires in COVID-19. Measured with immunoSEQ multiplex PCR; TCRdb has only the in-frame clones, and not every one. The table lists roughly 200,000 clones, over 80% of them singletons. The sequencing sample was made of PBMCs or T cells enriched from blood (not recorded which). These TCRs come from a man between 25 and 39 years old who had recovered from COVID-19.

Only one count was recorded for this clone. This chain uses TRBV9 with TRBJ2-2, with TRBD2 matching 7 bases. CDR3 size: 15 residues. J gave up 0 bases and V 4 bases, and 3 bases lay outside the gene matches. The germline V gene encodes CDR1 SGDLS and CDR2 YYNGEE. The CDR3 is CASSLGTTNTGELFF. The CDR3 region has the DNA TGTGCCAGCAGCCTGGGGACTACGAACACCGGGGAGCTGTTTTTT.

The chain links TRBV7-9 to TRBJ2-7; 9 positions match TRBD1. Trimming at V came to 5 bases and at J to 1 base, leaving 9 bases not matched to a gene. Per the germline V gene, CDR1 is SEHNR and CDR2 is FQNEAQ (reference sequence). CDR3 length: 16 residues. The CDR3 spells CASSPPTGGHSYEQYF. CDR3 nucleotides: TGTGCCAGCAGCCCGCCGACAGGGGGTCATTCCTACGAGCAGTACTTC.

This clone was picked up a small number of times. This sequence joins TRBV15 and TRBJ2-7; 10 bases match TRBD2. The CDR3 has 15 amino acids. The J segment lost 2 bases and the V segment lost 1 base, leaving 2 bases of the junction unmatched. The germline V gene has CDR1 LNHNV and CDR2 YYDKDF (reference sequence). The CDR3 coding sequence is TGTGCCACCAGCAGAGGGAGCGGGGGGGCCTACGAGCAGTACTTC. Its translation is CATSRGSGGAYEQYF.

The rearrangement links TRBV10-3 to TRBJ1-3, with unresolved D. CDR1 and CDR2 from the germline V gene are ENHRY and SYGVKD. The CDR3 is 15 residues long. V lost 3 bases, J lost 0 bases, and 9 bases lay in between. The CDR3 loop reads CAISDVQYSGNTIYF. DNA for the CDR3: TGTGCCATCAGTGACGTACAGTACTCTGGAAACACCATATATTTT.

The chain couples TRBV3-1 (or the pseudogene TRBV3-2) to TRBJ2-7; 10 bases are shared with TRBD2. The CDR3 has 16 amino acids. V lost 2 bases to trimming and J lost 7 bases; unmatched junction nucleotides: 11. Looked up from germline, CDR1 is LGHDT and CDR2 is YNNKEL (reference sequence). The CDR3 loop is CASSQKILAGVLEQYF. The CDR3 DNA follows: TGTGCCAGCAGCCAAAAGATCCTAGCGGGGGTCCTGGAGCAGTACTTC.

This chain joins TRBV5-4 and TRBJ2-1; 14 bases align to TRBD2. Germline loops: CDR1 SGHNT, CDR2 YYREEE (reference sequence). Trimming removed 5 bases from V and 3 bases from J; junction bases left unmatched: 4. This CDR3 has 16 amino acids. CDR3 nucleotides: TGTGCCAGCAGGGGGACTAGCGGGGGACTCTACAATGAGCAGTTCTTC. Translation gives CASRGTSGGLYNEQFF.

This clone has only one observation. The chain carries TRBV24-1 and TRBJ1-4, with D perhaps TRBD1 (5 bases). V lost 6 bases, J lost 0 bases, and 10 bases lay in between. Per germline, CDR1 KGHDR and CDR2 SFDVKD. This CDR3 is 15 amino acids long. CDR3 bases: TGTGCCACCAGTCTGGGACTAGCAACTAATGAAAAACTGTTTTTT. The encoded protein is CATSLGLATNEKLFF.

The gene calls are TRBV9 and TRBJ2-5; 10 bases fit TRBD2. CDR3 size: 17 residues. V lost 4 bases and J lost 0; bases outside the gene matches: 9. From germline, CDR1 is SGDLS and CDR2 YYNGEE. CDR3 bases: TGTGCCAGCAGCCCAAGGACTAGCGGAGGATACCAAGAGACCCAGTACTTC. Translating gives CASSPRTSGGYQETQYF.

The chain joins TRBV20-1 to TRBJ2-1; 9 nucleotides align to TRBD1. CDR1 and CDR2 from the germline V gene are DFQATT and SNEGSKA (reference sequence). The CDR3 has 16 amino acids. With 3 bases clipped from V and 3 bases from J, the junction kept 9 bases outside the gene matches. The CDR3 spells CSASNRGRTLYNEQFF. In DNA form, the CDR3 reads TGCAGTGCTAGTAACAGGGGGCGGACCCTCTACAATGAGCAGTTCTTC.

This clone came up once. V gene TRBV19 combines with J gene TRBJ1-1, with D perhaps TRBD1 (5 bases). Germline V gene data show CDR1 as LNHDA and CDR2 as SQIVND (reference sequence). The CDR3 runs 16 residues. Trimming removed 7 bases from V and 1 base from J, with 19 bases in between. CDR3 loop: CASKDSWTEGNTEAFF. CDR3 DNA sequence: TGTGCCAGTAAAGACAGCTGGACCGAAGGGAACACTGAAGCTTTCTTT.

The chain uses TRBV30 and TRBJ2-2; 10 bases align to TRBD1. Unmatched junction bases numbered 1, after V lost 2 bases and J lost 4 bases. Germline V gene sequence: CDR1 GTSNPN, CDR2 SVGIG (reference sequence). The CDR3 has 14 residues. CDR3 nucleotide sequence: TGTGCCTGGAGTTGGACAGGGGGCACCGGGGAGCTGTTTTTT. Its protein is CAWSWTGGTGELFF.

The chain is built from TRBV5-4 and TRBJ2-1, with TRBD1 as a possible D gene (6 bases). Trimming took 4 bases from V and 4 from J, leaving 18 bases between them. Germline V gene lookup returns CDR1 SGHNT and CDR2 YYREEE (reference sequence). The CDR3 has 16 amino acids. The CDR3, as DNA: TGTGCCAGCAGCGATGTAGGGGGACGGACTTACAATGAGCAGTTCTTC. This codes for CASSDVGGRTYNEQFF.

The J gene is TRBJ1-5, the V gene TRBV5-4, with D hard to call. This CDR3 comprises 18 residues. Germline lookup yields CDR1 SGHNT and CDR2 YYREEE (reference sequence). Trimming removed 2 bases from V and 0 bases from J, with 18 bases in between. This CDR3 reads CASSFNPGSQYSNQPQHF. CDR3 in DNA: TGTGCCAGCAGCTTCAATCCGGGAAGTCAATATAGCAATCAGCCCCAGCATTTT.

Here the CDR3 DNA reads TGTGCCAGCAGTTTAGGCAGCGGGGCATACTTC. Protein: CASSLGSGAYF. This chain uses TRBV6-2 or TRBV6-3 with TRBJ2-5; 7 bases fit TRBD2. The germline V gene encodes CDR1 MNHEY and CDR2 SVGEGT. The CDR3 contains 11 residues. The junction had 7 bases not matched to a gene; V was cut back by 4 bases and J by 14 bases.

The rearrangement links TRBV4-1 to TRBJ1-6, with a tentative D call TRBD1 (6 bases). Germline V gene lookup returns CDR1 MGHRA and CDR2 YSYEKL. This CDR3 region has 14 residues. V was cut by 7 bases and J by 8 bases, with 15 bases left in between. The CDR3 DNA reads as TGCGCCAGCACCACATGGGGGGGCGATTCACCCCTCCACTTT. Encoded protein: CASTTWGGDSPLHF.

J is TRBJ2-7 and V is TRBV13; TRBD1 matches 8 bases. CDR1 and CDR2 from the germline V gene are PRHDT and FYEKMQ (reference sequence). J gave up 7 bases and V 3 bases, and 8 bases lay outside the gene matches. The CDR3 consists of 14 residues. In nucleotides, the CDR3 is TGTGCCAGCAGCTTCTCGGACAGGGTGGGGGAGCAGTACTTC. It codes for CASSFSDRVGEQYF.